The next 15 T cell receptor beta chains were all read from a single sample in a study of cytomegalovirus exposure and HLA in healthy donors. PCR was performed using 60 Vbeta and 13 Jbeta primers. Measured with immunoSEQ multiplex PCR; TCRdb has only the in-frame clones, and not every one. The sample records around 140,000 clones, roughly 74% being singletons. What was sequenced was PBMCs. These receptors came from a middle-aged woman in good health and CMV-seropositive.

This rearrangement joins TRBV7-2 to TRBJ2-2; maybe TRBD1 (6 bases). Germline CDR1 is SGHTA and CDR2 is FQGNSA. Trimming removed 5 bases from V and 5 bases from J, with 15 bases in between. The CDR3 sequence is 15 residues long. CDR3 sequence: CASSPQRTGTGELFF. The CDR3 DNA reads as TGTGCCAGCAGCCCACAGAGAACAGGGACCGGGGAGCTGTTTTTT.

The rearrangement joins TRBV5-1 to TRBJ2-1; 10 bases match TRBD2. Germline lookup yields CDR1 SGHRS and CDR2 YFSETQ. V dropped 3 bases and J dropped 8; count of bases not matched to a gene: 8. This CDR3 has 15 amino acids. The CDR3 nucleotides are TGCGCCAGCAGCTCCGGGACTAGCGACGAGGATGAGCAGTTCTTC. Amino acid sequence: CASSSGTSDEDEQFF.

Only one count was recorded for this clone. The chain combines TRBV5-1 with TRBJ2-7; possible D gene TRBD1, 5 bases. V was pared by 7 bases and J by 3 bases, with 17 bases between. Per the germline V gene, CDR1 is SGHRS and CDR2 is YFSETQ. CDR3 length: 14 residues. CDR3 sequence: CASSSQGQVYEQYF. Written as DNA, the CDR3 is TGCGCCAGCTCCAGCCAAGGACAAGTCTACGAGCAGTACTTC.

CDR3 sequence: CASSSYPTGSGYEQYF. For the CDR3, the DNA is TGTGCCAGCAGTTCATACCCAACAGGGTCGGGCTACGAGCAGTACTTC. J is TRBJ2-7 and V is TRBV6-6, with D possibly TRBD1 on 6 matching bases. Trimming pared 4 bases from V and 3 bases from J, leaving 19 bases between. Germline CDR1 is MNHNY and CDR2 is SVGAGI (reference sequence). The CDR3 is made up of 16 amino acids.

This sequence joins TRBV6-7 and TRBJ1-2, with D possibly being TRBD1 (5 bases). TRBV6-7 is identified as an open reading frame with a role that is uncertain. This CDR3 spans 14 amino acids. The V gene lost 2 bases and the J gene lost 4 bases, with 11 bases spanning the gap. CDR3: CASSYAQGPYGYTF. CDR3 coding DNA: TGTGCCAGCAGTTACGCCCAGGGTCCCTATGGCTACACCTTC.

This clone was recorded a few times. The CDR3 DNA reads TGTGCCAGCAGTGAGGAGGGCTCCTACAATGAGCAGTTCTTC. Translated: CASSEEGSYNEQFF. The chain joins TRBV27 to TRBJ2-1, with D maybe TRBD2 (6 bases). V was cut by 5 bases and J by 0 bases, with 8 bases left in between. Germline V CDR1 and CDR2: MNHEY, SMNVEV (reference sequence). CDR3 length equals 14 residues.

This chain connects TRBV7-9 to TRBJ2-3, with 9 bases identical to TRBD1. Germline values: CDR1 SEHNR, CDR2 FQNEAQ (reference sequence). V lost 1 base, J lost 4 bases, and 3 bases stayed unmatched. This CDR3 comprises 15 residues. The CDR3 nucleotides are TGTGCCAGCAGCTTAGGGGACAGGGAATCAGATACGCAGTATTTT. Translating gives CASSLGDRESDTQYF.

The CDR3 spells CSVVPSSYNEQFF. The CDR3 DNA reads as TGCAGCGTTGTGCCTAGCTCCTACAATGAGCAGTTCTTC. This chain links TRBV29-1 with TRBJ2-1; no reliable D call. V dropped 4 bases and J dropped 0 bases, with 7 bases sitting between them. CDR1 is SQVTM, CDR2 ANQGSEA, per germline. CDR3 length equals 13 residues.

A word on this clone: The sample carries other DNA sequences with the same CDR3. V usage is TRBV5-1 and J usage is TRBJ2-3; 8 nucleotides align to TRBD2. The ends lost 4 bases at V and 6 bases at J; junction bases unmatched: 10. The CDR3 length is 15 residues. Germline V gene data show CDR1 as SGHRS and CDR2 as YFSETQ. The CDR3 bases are TGCGCCAGCAGCCCCGGACTAGCCGTGAGGGATACGCAGTATTTT. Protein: CASSPGLAVRDTQYF.

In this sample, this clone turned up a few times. Here the CDR3 DNA reads TGTGCCTGCCAGCGGTCGGGGGGCACTGAAGCTTTCTTT. It translates to CACQRSGGTEAFF. The chain uses TRBV2 and TRBJ1-1, with D possibly matching TRBD1 (5 bases). The germline V gene has CDR1 SNHLY and CDR2 FYNNEI. This CDR3 region has 13 residues. Trimming removed 11 bases from V and 4 bases from J, with 17 bases in between. Full variable domain (remainder filled in from reference TRBV2 and TRBJ1-1): EPEVTQTPSHQVTQMGQEVILRCVPISNHLYFYWYRQILGQKVEFLVSFYNNEISEKSEIFDDQFSVERPDGSNFTLKIRSTKLEDSAMYFCACQRSGGTEAFFGQGTRLTVV.

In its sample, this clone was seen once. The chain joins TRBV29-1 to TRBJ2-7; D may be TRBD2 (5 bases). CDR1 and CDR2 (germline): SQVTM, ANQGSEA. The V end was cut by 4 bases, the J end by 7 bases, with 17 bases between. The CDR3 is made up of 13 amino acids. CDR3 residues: CSVATRVGKEQYF. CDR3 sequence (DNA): TGCAGCGTTGCAACGCGGGTGGGAAAGGAGCAGTACTTC.

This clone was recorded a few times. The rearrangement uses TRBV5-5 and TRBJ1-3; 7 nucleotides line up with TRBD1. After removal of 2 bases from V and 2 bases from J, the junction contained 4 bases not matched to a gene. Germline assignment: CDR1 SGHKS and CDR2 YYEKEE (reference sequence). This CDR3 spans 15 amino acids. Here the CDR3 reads CASSFSTGAGNTIYF. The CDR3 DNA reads TGTGCCAGCAGCTTCTCTACAGGGGCTGGAAACACCATATATTTT. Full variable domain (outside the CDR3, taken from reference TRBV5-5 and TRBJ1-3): DAGVTQSPTHLIKTRGQQVTLRCSPISGHKSVSWYQQVLGQGPQFIFQYYEKEERGRGNFPDRFSARQFPNYSSELNVNALLLGDSALYLCASSFSTGAGNTIYFGEGSWLTVV.

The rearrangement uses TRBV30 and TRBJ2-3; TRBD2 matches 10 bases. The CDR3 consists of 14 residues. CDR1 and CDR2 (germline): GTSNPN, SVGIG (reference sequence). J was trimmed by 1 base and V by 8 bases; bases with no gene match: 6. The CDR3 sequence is CATPGTSGTDTQYF. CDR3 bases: TGTGCCACCCCCGGGACTAGCGGCACAGATACGCAGTATTTT.

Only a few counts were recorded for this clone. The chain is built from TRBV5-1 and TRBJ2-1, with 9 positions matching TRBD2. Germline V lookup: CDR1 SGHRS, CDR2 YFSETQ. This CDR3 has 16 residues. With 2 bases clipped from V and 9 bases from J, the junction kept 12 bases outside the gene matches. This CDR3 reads CASSLIGGRAGGEQFF. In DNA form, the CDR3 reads TGCGCCAGCAGCTTAATCGGCGGGAGGGCCGGAGGTGAGCAGTTCTTC. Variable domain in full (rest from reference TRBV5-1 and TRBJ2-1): KAGVTQTPRYLIKTRGQQVTLSCSPISGHRSVSWYQQTPGQGLQFLFEYFSETQRNKGNFPGRFSGRQFSNSRSEMNVSTLELGDSALYLCASSLIGGRAGGEQFFGPGTRLTVL.

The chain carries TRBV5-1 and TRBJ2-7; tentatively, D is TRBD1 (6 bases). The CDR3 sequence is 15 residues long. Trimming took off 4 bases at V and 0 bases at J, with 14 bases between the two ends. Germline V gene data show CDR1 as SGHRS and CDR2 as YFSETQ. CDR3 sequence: CASSPRGPNSYEQYF. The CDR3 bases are TGCGCCAGCAGCCCCAGGGGTCCCAACTCCTACGAGCAGTACTTC.